This TCR beta chain stems from a study of blood T cell repertoires in COVID-19. Background on the study: Collection of acute and convalescent COVID-19 samples took place in the United States, Italy and Spain. T cells, B-cell-depleted T cells, or PBMCs provided the cDNA or gDNA that served as material.

Authors' processing steps: Estimation of nucleated cell counts relied on the amplification of reference gene primers. This table comes from immunoSEQ multiplex PCR, and its TCRdb copy is limited to in-frame clones, with some not included. The V and J calls and the clone size are those of that table, but D and trimming were determined from the DNA. The data hold under 250,000 clones, with approximately 86% observed a single time. The CDR3 loop spans 17 amino acids. The sample was peripheral blood. The sequence derives from a woman aged 65 to 85 with active or convalescent COVID-19. The chain joins TRBV21-1 to TRBJ2-7; no check of the table's D call, TRBD1, against the DNA was made. TRBV21-1 is listed as a pseudogene. In DNA, the CDR3 is TGTGCCAGCAGCCCTCCGGGACGGGACAGGTGCTCCTACGAGCAGTACTTC. Protein sequence: CASSPPGRDRCSYEQYF.